These 22 T cell receptor beta chains were sequenced from one sample in a study of blood T cells in healthy people across ages (dated by TCRdb to 2015 to 2017). The receptor library was made with 5' RACE. TCRdb names Illumina HiSeq 2500 as the instrument used. A second PCR of roughly 7 to 11 cycles was run with a J-beta primer mix and a sample-barcoded 5' primer. The public reads were reprocessed in TCRdb via fastp at Q25 and MiXCR, keeping in-frame beta chains. CDR3 protein duplicates are merged, each entry listing the most common genes and DNA. Here the sample has about 1.6 million distinct CDR3 sequences; roughly 30% occur a single time. The top ten constitute roughly 12% of the sample. The specimen sequenced was blood. The receptors here all came from a woman in her 30s in good health.

The chain uses TRBV3-1 and TRBJ2-5; TRBD2 matches 7 bases. Near its end, the DNA agrees better with TRBJ2-7, so the J call may be wrong. The germline CDR1 and CDR2 sequences are LGHDT and YNNKEL (reference sequence). The CDR3 length is 15 residues. CDR3 region: CASSQDGGRINEQYF. CDR3 DNA sequence: TGTGCCAGCAGCCAAGATGGCGGGAGAATCAACGAGCAGTACTTC.

Remarks on this clonotype: It may be a read error: a sequence one base away is much more abundant. The chain combines TRBV3-1 with TRBJ2-3; unclear D gene. Germline V gene data show CDR1 as LGHDT and CDR2 as YNNKEL (reference sequence). This CDR3 has 12 residues. CDR3 region: CANSQRSDTQYF. The CDR3 region has the DNA TGTGCCAACAGCCAACGTTCAGATACGCAGTATTTT.

Turning to this clonotype: An end of the junction differs from the germline gene, which may be a read error. The rearrangement links TRBV3-1 to TRBJ2-7, with no clear D. Germline V gene data show CDR1 as LGHDT and CDR2 as YNNKEL (reference sequence). The CDR3 consists of 13 residues. The CDR3 spells CASSQDLSCEQYF. In DNA, the CDR3 is TGTGCCAGCAGCCAAGACCTATCCTGCGAGCAGTACTTC.

The J gene is TRBJ2-5, the V gene TRBV3-1, with TRBD2 matching 10 bases. CDR3 length equals 19 residues. Germline trimming cut 4 bases from V and 0 bases from J; bases unmatched to any gene: 14. Germline V gives CDR1 LGHDT, CDR2 YNNKEL (reference sequence). As DNA, the CDR3 is TGTGCCAGCAGCCCCACGGTAATAGCGGGGGGCCAGTACCAAGAGACCCAGTACTTC. The encoded protein is CASSPTVIAGGQYQETQYF.

In this sample, this clonotype turned up a few times. V is TRBV15 and J is TRBJ1-2; D is ambiguous. CDR3 size: 17 residues. V dropped 0 bases and J dropped 5 bases, with 19 bases sitting between them. The germline V gene encodes CDR1 LNHNV and CDR2 YYDKDF (reference sequence). The CDR3: CATSRDVTGNPPYGYTF. The CDR3 nucleotides are TGTGCCACCAGCAGAGATGTCACGGGTAACCCCCCATATGGCTACACCTTC.

This clonotype was recorded a few times. This chain joins TRBV14 and TRBJ1-2; D remains ambiguous. Trimming shortened V by 1 base and J by 2 bases, and 5 bases separated the two germline ends. Germline V gene lookup returns CDR1 SGHDN and CDR2 FVKESK. This CDR3 is 13 amino acids long. This CDR3 is CASSQVMNYGYTF. The CDR3 nucleotides are TGTGCCAGCAGCCAAGTTATGAACTATGGCTACACCTTC.

V is TRBV7-9 and J is TRBJ2-2; 7 bases line up with TRBD2. Germline CDR1 and CDR2: SEHNR and FQNEAQ (reference sequence). The CDR3 is 16 amino acids. The V and J ends lost 5 bases and 0 bases, in that order; junction bases with no gene match: 6. The CDR3, as DNA: TGTGCCAGCAGCCCCACTAGCGCGACGAACACCGGGGAGCTGTTTTTT. Its translation: CASSPTSATNTGELFF.

This clonotype was recorded a few times. This chain links TRBV7-9 with TRBJ2-1, with D uncertain. Germline-derived CDR1 and CDR2 are SEHNR and FQNEAQ (reference sequence). This CDR3 has 16 residues. V lost 2 bases and J lost 4, with 15 bases in between. The CDR3 nucleotides are TGTGCCAGCAGCTTACGGTCTTTGCTAGGGTACAATGAGCAGTTCTTC. It encodes CASSLRSLLGYNEQFF.

The rearrangement uses TRBV12-3 or TRBV12-4 and TRBJ2-7; D assignment may be TRBD1 or TRBD2 (5 bases each). Trimming stripped 8 bases from V and 2 bases from J, with 16 bases between. The CDR3 is made up of 14 amino acids. Written as DNA, the CDR3 is TGTGCCAGCGGGACCTATGGCAGAACCTACGAGCAGTACTTC. It codes for CASGTYGRTYEQYF.

In its sample, this clonotype was seen a few times. The genes are TRBV11-2 and TRBJ2-4, with 7 bases identical to TRBD1. The CDR3 extends over 19 amino acids. The germline V gene encodes CDR1 SGHAT and CDR2 FQNNGV. V was clipped by 5 bases and J by 1 base; unmatched bases: 17. The CDR3 sequence is CASSRTTGQDIFAKNIQYF. DNA for the CDR3: TGTGCCAGCAGCCGAACGACAGGGCAGGATATTTTCGCCAAAAACATTCAGTACTTC.

As for this clonotype: Given a much more abundant clone one base away, this may be a read error. This rearrangement joins TRBV7-3 to TRBJ2-3, with a tentative D call TRBD2 (6 bases). Trimming removed 1 base from V and 10 bases from J, with 12 bases in between. There are 13 residues in the CDR3. Germline V gene data show CDR1 as SGHTA and CDR2 as FQGTGA. The CDR3 spells CASSLRTTDAQYF. CDR3 nucleotides: TGTGCCAGCAGCTTAAGGACTACGGATGCGCAGTATTTT.

V is TRBV4-1 and J is TRBJ1-2, with D perhaps matching TRBD1 (5 bases). Germline lookup yields CDR1 MGHRA and CDR2 YSYEKL. The CDR3 consists of 18 residues. Trimming shortened V by 4 bases and J by 3 bases, and 24 bases separated the two germline ends. The DNA for the CDR3 is TGCGCCAGCAGCCCCCAGTCAATCGGGGCCCGCTGGGACTATGGCTACACCTTC. Translating it yields CASSPQSIGARWDYGYTF.

The genes are TRBV7-9 and TRBJ2-7; 9 bases are a match to TRBD1. CDR3 length: 15 amino acids. Germline CDR1 SEHNR, CDR2 FQNEAQ (reference sequence). The V and J ends lost 3 bases and 4 bases, in that order; junction bases with no gene match: 7. The CDR3 sequence is CASSFPGQGLYEQYF. The CDR3 DNA reads as TGTGCCAGCAGCTTCCCTGGACAGGGGTTATACGAGCAGTACTTC.

The V call is TRBV30, the J call TRBJ2-7, with TRBD1 identical over 7 bases. Germline CDR1 and CDR2: GTSNPN and SVGIG (reference sequence). CDR3 length: 13 residues. The J segment lost 5 bases and the V segment lost 8 bases, leaving 12 bases of the junction unmatched. The CDR3 nucleotides are TGTGCCGGGGGTAACAGGGGAACTGACGAGCAGTACTTC. It is translated as CAGGNRGTDEQYF.

The V call is TRBV2, the J call TRBJ2-5; possibly TRBD2 for D (5 bases). The CDR3 extends over 15 amino acids. The V end was cut by 1 base, the J end by 5 bases, with 14 bases between. The germline V gene encodes CDR1 SNHLY and CDR2 FYNNEI. CDR3 DNA: TGTGCCAGCAGTGAAGGCCCACTAGACTTGGAGACCCAGTACTTC. It is translated as CASSEGPLDLETQYF.

This chain connects TRBV4-1 to TRBJ1-1, with D possibly TRBD1 on 5 matching bases. V was pared by 5 bases and J by 3 bases, with 13 bases between. Germline-derived CDR1 and CDR2 are MGHRA and YSYEKL. The CDR3 runs to 14 residues. For the CDR3, the DNA is TGCGCCAGCAGCGGGGCGGGGGTCCACACTGAAGCTTTCTTT. Protein product: CASSGAGVHTEAFF.

In this sample, this clonotype turned up a few times. The chain carries TRBV6-2 or TRBV6-3 and TRBJ2-5; 8 bases line up with TRBD2. The germline V gene encodes CDR1 MNHEY and CDR2 SVGEGT. The length of the CDR3 is 16 residues. Trimming cost V 2 bases and J 4 bases; bases outside gene matches: 9. CDR3 loop: CASSYPSRGGPETQYF. The CDR3 nucleotides read TGTGCCAGCAGTTACCCCTCCCGGGGGGGCCCAGAGACCCAGTACTTC.

Regarding this clonotype: A read error may explain this, as a much larger clone is one base away. The chain has TRBV20-1 and TRBJ1-4; 11 bases align to TRBD1. Germline lookup yields CDR1 DFQATT and CDR2 SNEGSKA (reference sequence). The CDR3 totals 14 residues. The CDR3 loop reads CGASPGQGVEKLFF. CDR3 coding DNA: TGCGGTGCTTCACCGGGACAGGGGGTTGAAAAACTGTTTTTT.

This clonotype was recorded many times. The rearrangement joins TRBV6-2 or TRBV6-3 to TRBJ2-1; 12 nucleotides agree with TRBD2. This CDR3 is 16 amino acids long. Unmatched junction bases numbered 12, after V lost 8 bases and J lost 7 bases. Germline V lookup: CDR1 MNHEY, CDR2 SVGEGT. CDR3 loop: CASPPLAGGPWNEQFF. Here the CDR3 DNA reads TGTGCCAGCCCCCCGCTAGCGGGGGGGCCTTGGAATGAGCAGTTCTTC.

Ten or more counts support this clonotype. V is TRBV10-3 and J is TRBJ2-3; 9 nucleotides match TRBD1. Trimming cost V 0 bases and J 5 bases; bases outside gene matches: 3. The CDR3 contains 15 residues. Germline lookup yields CDR1 ENHRY and CDR2 SYGVKD. DNA for the CDR3: TGTGCCATCAGTGAGTCGGGACAGGGTATAGATACGCAGTATTTT. The encoded protein is CAISESGQGIDTQYF.

This chain connects TRBV12-3 or TRBV12-4 to TRBJ2-3; D perhaps matches TRBD1 (5 bases). The CDR3 totals 15 residues. With 8 bases removed from V and 0 bases from J, the gap between germline ends came to 15 bases. Here the CDR3 DNA reads TGTGCCAGCGGCTGGACAAGGGGCAGCACAGATACGCAGTATTTT. Translating gives CASGWTRGSTDTQYF.

This CDR3 reads CASSHLAGGPGETQYF. The CDR3 bases are TGTGCCAGCAGCCACTTAGCGGGAGGGCCCGGAGAGACCCAGTACTTC. The chain joins TRBV3-1 to TRBJ2-7; 11 nucleotides agree with TRBD2. The end of the DNA fits TRBJ2-5 better, so the J call may be wrong. Germline CDR1 and CDR2: LGHDT and YNNKEL (reference sequence). This CDR3 region has 16 residues.